Below, 17 T cell receptor beta chains from the same sample are listed, as sequenced in a study of shared clonotypes between healthy human individuals. Profiling relied on immunoSEQ multiplex PCR, and the TCRdb table lists in-frame clones only, not all of them. Among roughly 500,000 clones, about 76% were seen once, and the ten largest hold over 10%. The sequencing input was PBMCs. Source of these receptors: a woman between 35 and 50 years old in good health. Some clones in this sample may be carry-over from other donors' samples.

This chain uses TRBV21-1 with TRBJ2-6; the table names TRBD2, a call not compared with the DNA. TRBV21-1 is a listed pseudogene. The CDR3 is 19 amino acids. Here the CDR3 reads CASSKGLAGTNSGANVLTF. The CDR3 DNA is TGTGCCAGCAGCAAGGGACTAGCGGGAACCAACTCTGGGGCCAACGTCCTGACTTTC.

The V and J genes are TRBV5-1 and TRBJ2-7; tentatively, D is TRBD2 (7 bases). Trimming removed 6 bases at V and 6 bases at J, with 16 bases between. The germline gives CDR1 SGHRS, CDR2 YFSETQ. The CDR3 totals 13 residues. The chain's CDR3 is CASTRGSGGEQYF. CDR3 in DNA: TGCGCCAGCACCAGGGGTTCGGGGGGCGAGCAGTACTTC. Full variable domain (outside the CDR3, taken from reference TRBV5-1 and TRBJ2-7): KAGVTQTPRYLIKTRGQQVTLSCSPISGHRSVSWYQQTPGQGLQFLFEYFSETQRNKGNFPGRFSGRQFSNSRSEMNVSTLELGDSALYLCASTRGSGGEQYFGPGTRLTVT.

The V gene is TRBV28, the J gene TRBJ2-7; weak D call: TRBD2 (7 bases). The CDR3 totals 16 residues. Germline lookup yields CDR1 MDHEN and CDR2 SYDVKM. Trimming cost V 5 bases and J 3 bases, with 20 bases left between them. CDR3 sequence (DNA): TGTGCCAGCAGTAAGGGGGGGGAGTTTGGGATCTACGAGCAGTACTTC. Its protein is CASSKGGEFGIYEQYF.

This clone was seen a handful of times. This chain joins TRBV11-1 and TRBJ2-7, with TRBD1 as a possible D gene (5 bases). V dropped 5 bases and J dropped 2 bases, with 10 bases sitting between them. Germline CDR1 reads SGHAT; CDR2 reads FQDESV (reference sequence). The CDR3 covers 13 residues. The CDR3 DNA reads as TGTGCCAGCAGCGTGGGCAGGGCCTACGAGCAGTACTTC. This gives the protein CASSVGRAYEQYF.

The CDR3 DNA is TGTGCCAGCAGTCGGACAGGGAATAGGTACAATGAGCAGTTCTTC. As protein: CASSRTGNRYNEQFF. The rearrangement uses TRBV28 and TRBJ2-1; TRBD1 matches 8 bases. After removal of 5 bases from V and 4 bases from J, the junction contained 7 bases not matched to a gene. The CDR3 contains 15 residues. Germline V CDR1 and CDR2: MDHEN, SYDVKM.

This rearrangement joins TRBV18 to TRBJ1-3, with D possibly TRBD1 on 5 matching bases. Germline V gives CDR1 KGHSH, CDR2 LQKENI. Trimming removed 2 bases at V and 0 bases at J, with 17 bases between. This CDR3 is built from 18 residues. CDR3 sequence: CASSPAIGIGGSGNTIYF. CDR3 bases: TGTGCCAGCTCACCAGCGATCGGGATCGGGGGCTCTGGAAACACCATATATTTT.

This clone showed up just a few times. The chain employs TRBV7-6 and TRBJ2-7; TRBD2 aligns across 12 bases. The V segment lost 1 base and the J segment 0 bases; nucleotides outside the gene matches: 10. CDR3 length: 19 residues. From germline, CDR1 is SGHVS and CDR2 FNYEAQ. In nucleotides, the CDR3 is TGTGCCAGCAGCTTAGATCCTAGCGGGAGGGATTTAAGCTCCTACGAGCAGTACTTC. Translating gives CASSLDPSGRDLSSYEQYF.

The chain recombines TRBV28 with TRBJ1-2; the match to TRBD1 covers 7 bases. CDR3 length: 12 residues. V was clipped by 5 bases and J by 8 bases; unmatched bases: 5. Germline V gene lookup returns CDR1 MDHEN and CDR2 SYDVKM. In DNA, the CDR3 is TGTGCCAGCAGTGGACGAGGGGGCGGCTACACCTTC. It is translated as CASSGRGGGYTF.

The gene calls are TRBV28 and TRBJ2-7, with TRBD1 identical over 8 bases. This CDR3 comprises 14 residues. Germline loops: CDR1 MDHEN, CDR2 SYDVKM. Germline trimming cut 5 bases from V and 5 bases from J; bases unmatched to any gene: 8. The CDR3 nucleotides read TGTGCCAGCAGTCACACGACAGGGGCCAACGAGCAGTACTTC. Its protein is CASSHTTGANEQYF.

Only a few counts were recorded for this clone. The chain recombines TRBV5-4 with TRBJ2-2, with D unresolved. Germline lookup yields CDR1 SGHNT and CDR2 YYREEE (reference sequence). V lost 0 bases to trimming and J lost 3 bases, with 15 bases between them. This CDR3 has 17 residues. In nucleotides, the CDR3 is TGTGCCAGCAGCTTGGGTGCGAAGGGCGCGGACACCGGGGAGCTGTTTTTT. Its translation: CASSLGAKGADTGELFF.

This chain joins TRBV7-3 and TRBJ1-2, with 11 bases aligning to TRBD1. CDR1 is SGHTA and CDR2 is FQGTGA in the germline V gene. J gave up 8 bases and V 8 bases, and 7 bases lay outside the gene matches. The CDR3 spans 13 residues. The CDR3 spells CASSGQGARGYTF. In nucleotides, the CDR3 is TGTGCCAGCTCCGGACAGGGGGCGCGAGGCTACACCTTC.

The CDR3 DNA sequence: TGTGCCAGTAGCGGACAGGGGCGGAACGAGCAGTACTTC. This gives the protein CASSGQGRNEQYF. The genes are TRBV19 and TRBJ2-7; 9 bases map to TRBD1. The CDR3 extends over 13 amino acids. The V gene end was trimmed by 6 bases and the J gene end by 5 bases; junction bases not matched to a gene: 5. The germline CDR1 and CDR2 sequences are LNHDA and SQIVND (reference sequence). Drawing the rest from reference TRBV19 and TRBJ2-7, the complete variable domain is DGGITQSPKYLFRKEGQNVTLSCEQNLNHDAMYWYRQDPGQGLRLIYYSQIVNDFQKGDIAEGYSVSREKKESFPLTVTSAQKNPTAFYLCASSGQGRNEQYFGPGTRLTVT.

This chain joins TRBV9 and TRBJ2-1; 9 nucleotides agree with TRBD2. The CDR3 runs to 15 residues. The V gene end was trimmed by 0 bases and the J gene end by 6 bases; junction bases not matched to a gene: 4. Germline-derived CDR1 and CDR2 are SGDLS and YYNGEE. The DNA of the CDR3 is TGTGCCAGCAGCGTAGTTAGCGGGGGCCTCAATGAGCAGTTCTTC. This encodes CASSVVSGGLNEQFF. The entire variable domain, with the rest obtained from reference TRBV9 and TRBJ2-1, is as follows: DSGVTQTPKHLITATGQRVTLRCSPRSGDLSVYWYQQSLDQGLQFLIQYYNGEERAKGNILERFSAQQFPDLHSELNLSSLELGDSALYFCASSVVSGGLNEQFFGPGTRLTVL.

Note on this clone: A much more abundant neighbour one base away suggests this may be a read error. The chain combines TRBV6-1 with TRBJ2-7, with D unresolved. This CDR3 has 15 amino acids. The germline V gene has CDR1 MNHNS and CDR2 SASEGT. The CDR3 region has the DNA TGTGCCAGCAGTGAAGAGGGCATTTCCTCCTACGAGCGGTACTTC. Translated: CASSEEGISSYERYF.

The V call is TRBV19, the J call TRBJ2-2; 10 nucleotides line up with TRBD2. The CDR3 has 15 amino acids. Germline V gene sequence: CDR1 LNHDA, CDR2 SQIVND (reference sequence). Trimming at V came to 7 bases and at J to 6 bases, leaving 8 bases not matched to a gene. CDR3 protein: CASKGSGRVAGELFF. Here the CDR3 DNA reads TGTGCCAGTAAAGGAAGCGGGAGGGTTGCCGGGGAGCTGTTTTTT.

The chain uses TRBV15 and TRBJ2-5; no reliable D call. The CDR3 sequence is 15 residues long. The germline V and J ends were trimmed by 0 bases and 0 bases, with 8 bases remaining between them. From germline, CDR1 is LNHNV and CDR2 YYDKDF (reference sequence). The CDR3 region has the DNA TGTGCCACCAGCAGAGATTTTGGGGACCAAGAGACCCAGTACTTC. Amino acids: CATSRDFGDQETQYF.

The sample holds one count of this clone. This likely came from a read error, as a far larger clone is one base away. The rearrangement uses TRBV9 and TRBJ2-5; 11 nucleotides agree with TRBD2. The J call is in doubt because the DNA end fits TRBJ2-7 better. Germline V gene data show CDR1 as SGDLS and CDR2 as YYNGEE. The CDR3 runs 14 residues. In DNA, the CDR3 is TGTGCCAGCAGCGCAGGGACTAGCGGCTACGAGCAGTACTTC. Protein sequence: CASSAGTSGYEQYF.